This T cell receptor beta chain appears in the sequencing data of a study of shared clonotypes between healthy human individuals. Source study methods: For the immunoSEQ data, sequences were junction-only without quality scores, so filtering differed. Only in-frame clones appear in the TCRdb table, and some are missing; sequencing was by immunoSEQ multiplex PCR. The DNA gave D and trimming, while V, J and clone size come from that table. The sample holds hundreds of thousands of clones; approximately 79% are singletons and the top ten take approximately 1.7%. Concerning this clone itself: The antigen is not known.

Notes on the study in general: Naive subsets tended to show greater estimated richness than memory subsets.

The ends lost 3 bases at V and 2 bases at J; junction bases unmatched: 5. This CDR3 comprises 15 residues. Germline V lookup: CDR1 SGHAT, CDR2 FQNNGV. The source is a woman aged 25 to 39 in good health. The sample taken for sequencing was memory CD4+ T cells sorted from blood. Stated subset: CD45RA-negative fraction. The genes are TRBV11-2 and TRBJ2-3; the match to TRBD1 covers 7 bases. CDR3 in DNA: TGTGCCAGCAGCTTCCGGGACAGAGCCACAGATACGCAGTATTTT. It codes for CASSFRDRATDTQYF. Combining the CDR3 with reference TRBV11-2 and TRBJ2-3 gives the whole variable domain EAGVAQSPRYKIIEKRQSVAFWCNPISGHATLYWYQQILGQGPKLLIQFQNNGVVDDSQLPKDRFSAERLKGVDSTLKIQPAKLEDSAVYLCASSFRDRATDTQYFGPGTRLTVL.